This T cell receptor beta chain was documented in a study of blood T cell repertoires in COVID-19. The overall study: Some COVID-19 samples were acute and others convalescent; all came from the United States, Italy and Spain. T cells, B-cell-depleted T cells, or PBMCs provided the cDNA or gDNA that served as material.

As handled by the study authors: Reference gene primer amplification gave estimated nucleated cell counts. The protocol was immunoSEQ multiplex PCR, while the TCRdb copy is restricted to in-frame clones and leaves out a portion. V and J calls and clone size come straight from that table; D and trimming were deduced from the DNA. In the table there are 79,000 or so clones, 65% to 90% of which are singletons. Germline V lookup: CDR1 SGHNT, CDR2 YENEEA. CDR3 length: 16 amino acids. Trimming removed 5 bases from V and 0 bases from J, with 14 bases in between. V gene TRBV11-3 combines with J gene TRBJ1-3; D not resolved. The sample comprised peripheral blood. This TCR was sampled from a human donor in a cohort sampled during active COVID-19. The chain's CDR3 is CASSQSGSFSGNTIYF. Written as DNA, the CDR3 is TGTGCCAGCAGCCAAAGCGGGTCCTTCTCTGGAAACACCATATATTTT.